These T cell receptor beta chains were read from a single sample in a study of early T cells in non-severe SARS-CoV-2 infection. TCRdb re-called the 5' RACE reads with MiXCR, one entry per CDR3 protein. The repertoire consists of approximately 60,000 distinct CDR3 sequences, with about an eighth occurring once and the leading ten covering roughly 1.4%. Specimen: whole blood. All receptors come from an adult who was a healthcare worker with PCR-confirmed SARS-CoV-2 infection or an uninfected control (not recorded which). Each CDR3 is given without its conserved first and last residue. The order of the fields is V gene, D gene, J gene, CDR3 protein. A D gene is named only where the DNA matches it firmly.

v_gene: TRBV5-4; d_gene: -; j_gene: TRBJ2-7; CDR3aa: ASSLDGPPGEQY
v_gene: TRBV2; d_gene: -; j_gene: TRBJ2-1; CDR3aa: ASFLSEGGGQF
v_gene: TRBV24-1; d_gene: -; j_gene: TRBJ2-5; CDR3aa: ATSLGMNGVATQY
v_gene: TRBV5-1; d_gene: -; j_gene: TRBJ2-3; CDR3aa: ASSSVVPGADTQY
v_gene: TRBV7-2; d_gene: -; j_gene: TRBJ2-7; CDR3aa: ASSSMGGGTYEQY
v_gene: TRBV29-1; d_gene: -; j_gene: TRBJ2-1; CDR3aa: SVEGGPEQF
v_gene: TRBV30; d_gene: -; j_gene: TRBJ1-1; CDR3aa: AWSPRRTEAF
v_gene: TRBV7-2; d_gene: -; j_gene: TRBJ2-7; CDR3aa: ASSLGPSDEQY
v_gene: TRBV7-9; d_gene: -; j_gene: TRBJ1-1; CDR3aa: ASSWSENTEAF
v_gene: TRBV7-8; d_gene: TRBD2; j_gene: TRBJ2-3; CDR3aa: ASSPGTSGGRFGQY
v_gene: TRBV18; d_gene: TRBD1; j_gene: TRBJ1-6; CDR3aa: ASSPDRGRNSPLH
v_gene: TRBV12-3/TRBV12-4; d_gene: -; j_gene: TRBJ2-7; CDR3aa: ASSFGGWEQY
v_gene: TRBV14; d_gene: -; j_gene: TRBJ1-2; CDR3aa: ASSRGASYGYT
v_gene: TRBV5-8; d_gene: -; j_gene: TRBJ1-5; CDR3aa: ASSLEGGRYQPQH
v_gene: TRBV7-2; d_gene: -; j_gene: TRBJ2-7; CDR3aa: ASSLIYEQY
v_gene: TRBV5-6; d_gene: TRBD2; j_gene: TRBJ2-1; CDR3aa: ASSLASWPSREENNEQF
v_gene: TRBV29-1; d_gene: TRBD2; j_gene: TRBJ2-7; CDR3aa: SVLAGGNYEQY
v_gene: TRBV4-2; d_gene: -; j_gene: TRBJ2-1; CDR3aa: ASSQPGARRNEQF
v_gene: TRBV6-2/TRBV6-3; d_gene: -; j_gene: TRBJ1-6; CDR3aa: ASRYGSLENSPLH
v_gene: TRBV7-2; d_gene: -; j_gene: TRBJ1-1; CDR3aa: ASSARPLNTEAF
v_gene: TRBV10-2; d_gene: -; j_gene: TRBJ1-6; CDR3aa: ATELARPYNSPLH
v_gene: TRBV20-1; d_gene: TRBD1; j_gene: TRBJ1-2; CDR3aa: SARGTGGNNYGYT
v_gene: TRBV4-3; d_gene: -; j_gene: TRBJ2-2; CDR3aa: ASSQGMGGERSGELF
v_gene: TRBV12-3/TRBV12-4; d_gene: TRBD1; j_gene: TRBJ1-5; CDR3aa: ASSLGQGSQPQH
v_gene: TRBV11-3; d_gene: -; j_gene: TRBJ2-7; CDR3aa: ASSSSSSYEQY
v_gene: TRBV20-1; d_gene: TRBD2; j_gene: TRBJ2-1; CDR3aa: SAYLAGGPNEQF
v_gene: TRBV5-6; d_gene: TRBD1; j_gene: TRBJ2-3; CDR3aa: ASSRWTGDTQY
v_gene: TRBV11-2; d_gene: TRBD2; j_gene: TRBJ2-3; CDR3aa: ASSPAGGRTDTQY
v_gene: TRBV29-1; d_gene: -; j_gene: TRBJ1-1; CDR3aa: SVMGRSTEAF
v_gene: TRBV12-3/TRBV12-4; d_gene: -; j_gene: TRBJ2-7; CDR3aa: ASAASRASSYEQY
v_gene: TRBV29-1; d_gene: TRBD1; j_gene: TRBJ2-7; CDR3aa: SVEGTGDSYEQY
v_gene: TRBV11-2; d_gene: -; j_gene: TRBJ2-5; CDR3aa: ASSLEGGLETQY
v_gene: TRBV5-6; d_gene: -; j_gene: TRBJ2-5; CDR3aa: ASSLARNQETQY
v_gene: TRBV4-1; d_gene: -; j_gene: TRBJ1-5; CDR3aa: ASSQDVQGSYQPQH
v_gene: TRBV25-1; d_gene: -; j_gene: TRBJ1-1; CDR3aa: ASSDPWGGGRNEAF
v_gene: TRBV7-6; d_gene: -; j_gene: TRBJ1-1; CDR3aa: ASSPTGVNTEAF
v_gene: TRBV7-3; d_gene: TRBD2; j_gene: TRBJ2-1; CDR3aa: ASSLLAGAYNEQF
v_gene: TRBV14; d_gene: TRBD1; j_gene: TRBJ1-2; CDR3aa: ASSQDNRGPGYT
v_gene: TRBV6-5; d_gene: -; j_gene: TRBJ2-7; CDR3aa: ASSRGSSYEQY
v_gene: TRBV20-1; d_gene: TRBD1; j_gene: TRBJ1-2; CDR3aa: SATQGQGSYGYT
v_gene: TRBV12-3/TRBV12-4; d_gene: TRBD1; j_gene: TRBJ1-4; CDR3aa: ASSPHRGDNEKLF
v_gene: TRBV30; d_gene: -; j_gene: TRBJ1-5; CDR3aa: AWSVSNQPQH
v_gene: TRBV4-3; d_gene: TRBD2; j_gene: TRBJ2-3; CDR3aa: ASSQAGLAGSSSTDTQY
v_gene: TRBV12-3/TRBV12-4; d_gene: -; j_gene: TRBJ1-1; CDR3aa: ASSLRYMNTEAF
v_gene: TRBV7-8; d_gene: TRBD2; j_gene: TRBJ2-5; CDR3aa: ASSSQRLARETQY
v_gene: TRBV7-2; d_gene: -; j_gene: TRBJ2-3; CDR3aa: ASSLGGGIQY
v_gene: TRBV6-2/TRBV6-3; d_gene: -; j_gene: TRBJ1-1; CDR3aa: ASSLGMNTEAF